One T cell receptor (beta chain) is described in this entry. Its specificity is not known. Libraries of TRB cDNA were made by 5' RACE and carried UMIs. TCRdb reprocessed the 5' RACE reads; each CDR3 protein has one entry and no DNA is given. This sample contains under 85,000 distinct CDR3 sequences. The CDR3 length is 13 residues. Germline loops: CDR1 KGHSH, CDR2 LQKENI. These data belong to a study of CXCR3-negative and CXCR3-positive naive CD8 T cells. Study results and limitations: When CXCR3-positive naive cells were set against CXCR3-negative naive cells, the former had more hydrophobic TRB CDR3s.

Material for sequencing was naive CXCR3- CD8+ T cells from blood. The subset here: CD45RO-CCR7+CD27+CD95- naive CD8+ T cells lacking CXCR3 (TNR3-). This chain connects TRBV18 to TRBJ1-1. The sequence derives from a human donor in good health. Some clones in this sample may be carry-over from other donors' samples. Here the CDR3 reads CASSPGKNTEAFF.